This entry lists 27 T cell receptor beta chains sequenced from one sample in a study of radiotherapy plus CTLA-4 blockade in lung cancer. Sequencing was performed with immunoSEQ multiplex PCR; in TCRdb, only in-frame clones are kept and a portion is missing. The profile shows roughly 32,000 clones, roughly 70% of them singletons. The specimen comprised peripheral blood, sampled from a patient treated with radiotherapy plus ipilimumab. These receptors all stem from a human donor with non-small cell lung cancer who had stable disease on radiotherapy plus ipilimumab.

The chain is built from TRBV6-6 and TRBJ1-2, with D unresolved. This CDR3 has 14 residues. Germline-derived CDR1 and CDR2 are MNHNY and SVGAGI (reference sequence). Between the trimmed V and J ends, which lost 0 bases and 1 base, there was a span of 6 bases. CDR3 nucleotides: TGTGCCAGCAGTTACTCACGGGGTAACTATGGCTACACCTTC. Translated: CASSYSRGNYGYTF.

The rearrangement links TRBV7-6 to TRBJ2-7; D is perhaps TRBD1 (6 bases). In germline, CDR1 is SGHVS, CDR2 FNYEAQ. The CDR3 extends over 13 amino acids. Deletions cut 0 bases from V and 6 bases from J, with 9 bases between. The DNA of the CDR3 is TGTGCCAGCAGCTTAGCCCAGGGGTCCGAGCAGTACTTC. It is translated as CASSLAQGSEQYF.

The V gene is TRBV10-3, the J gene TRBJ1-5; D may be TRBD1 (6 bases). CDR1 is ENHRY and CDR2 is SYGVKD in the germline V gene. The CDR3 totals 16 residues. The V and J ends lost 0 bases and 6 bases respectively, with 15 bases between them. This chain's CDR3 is CAISESDWGQRQPQHF. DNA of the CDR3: TGTGCCATCAGTGAGTCTGATTGGGGGCAGCGTCAGCCCCAGCATTTT.

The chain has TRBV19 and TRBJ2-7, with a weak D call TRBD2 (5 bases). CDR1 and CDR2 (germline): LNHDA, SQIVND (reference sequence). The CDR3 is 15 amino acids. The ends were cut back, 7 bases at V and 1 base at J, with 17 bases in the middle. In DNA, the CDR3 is TGTGCCAGTAAACGGGGAGAGGGCGATTCCTACGAGCAGTACTTC. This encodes CASKRGEGDSYEQYF.

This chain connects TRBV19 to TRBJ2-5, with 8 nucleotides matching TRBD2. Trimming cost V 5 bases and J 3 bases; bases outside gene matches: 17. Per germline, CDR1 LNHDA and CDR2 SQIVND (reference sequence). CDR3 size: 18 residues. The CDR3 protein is CASSPAGAGSGSKETQYF. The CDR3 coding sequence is TGTGCCAGTAGTCCGGCGGGGGCAGGGAGCGGGAGTAAAGAGACCCAGTACTTC.

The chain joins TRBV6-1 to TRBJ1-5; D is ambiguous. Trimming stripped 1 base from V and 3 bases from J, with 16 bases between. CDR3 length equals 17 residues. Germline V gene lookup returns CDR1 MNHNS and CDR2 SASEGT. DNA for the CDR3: TGTGCCAGCAGTGAAGATCTAGGATCAGAGACCAATCAGCCCCAGCATTTT. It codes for CASSEDLGSETNQPQHF.

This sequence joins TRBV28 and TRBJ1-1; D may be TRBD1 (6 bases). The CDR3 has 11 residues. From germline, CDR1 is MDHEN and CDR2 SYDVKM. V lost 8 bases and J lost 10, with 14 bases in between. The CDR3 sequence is CASGLRGLAFF. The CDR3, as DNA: TGTGCCAGCGGGTTGAGGGGGTTAGCTTTCTTT.

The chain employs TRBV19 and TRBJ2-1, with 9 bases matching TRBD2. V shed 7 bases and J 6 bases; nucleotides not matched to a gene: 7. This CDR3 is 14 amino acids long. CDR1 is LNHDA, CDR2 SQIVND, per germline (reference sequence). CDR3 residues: CASTRSGSGNEQFF. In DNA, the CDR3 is TGTGCCAGTACCCGTAGCGGGAGTGGCAATGAGCAGTTCTTC.

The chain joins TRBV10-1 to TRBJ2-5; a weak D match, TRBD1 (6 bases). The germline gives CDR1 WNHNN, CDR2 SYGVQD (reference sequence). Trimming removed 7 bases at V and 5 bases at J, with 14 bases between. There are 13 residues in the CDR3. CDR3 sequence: CASNRDPGETQYF. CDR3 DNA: TGCGCCAGCAACAGGGACCCTGGCGAGACCCAGTACTTC.

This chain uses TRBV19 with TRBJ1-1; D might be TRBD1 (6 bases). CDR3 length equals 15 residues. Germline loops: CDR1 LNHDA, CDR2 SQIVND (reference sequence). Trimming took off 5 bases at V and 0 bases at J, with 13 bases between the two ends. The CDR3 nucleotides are TGTGCCAGTAGTCCCCTCAGGGGCATGAACACTGAAGCTTTCTTT. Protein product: CASSPLRGMNTEAFF.

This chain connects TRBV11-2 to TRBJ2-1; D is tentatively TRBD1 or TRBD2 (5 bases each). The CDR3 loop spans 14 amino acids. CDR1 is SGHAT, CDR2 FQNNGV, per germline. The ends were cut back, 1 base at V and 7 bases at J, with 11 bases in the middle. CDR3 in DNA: TGTGCCAGCAGCTTAGCGGGACCAGGGAATGAGCAGTTCTTC. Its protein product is CASSLAGPGNEQFF.

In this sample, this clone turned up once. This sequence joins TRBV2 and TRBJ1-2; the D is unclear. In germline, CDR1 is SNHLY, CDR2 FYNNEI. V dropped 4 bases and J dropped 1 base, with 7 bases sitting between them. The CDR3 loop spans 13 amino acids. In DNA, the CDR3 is TGTGCCAGCAGTGTCCGGGATAACTATGGCTACACCTTC. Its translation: CASSVRDNYGYTF.

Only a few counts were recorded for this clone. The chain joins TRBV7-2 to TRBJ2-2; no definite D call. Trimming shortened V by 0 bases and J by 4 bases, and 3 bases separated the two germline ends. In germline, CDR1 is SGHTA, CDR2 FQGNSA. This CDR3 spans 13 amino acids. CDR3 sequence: CASSLAATGELFF. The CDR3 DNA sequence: TGTGCCAGCAGCTTAGCCGCCACCGGGGAGCTGTTTTTT.

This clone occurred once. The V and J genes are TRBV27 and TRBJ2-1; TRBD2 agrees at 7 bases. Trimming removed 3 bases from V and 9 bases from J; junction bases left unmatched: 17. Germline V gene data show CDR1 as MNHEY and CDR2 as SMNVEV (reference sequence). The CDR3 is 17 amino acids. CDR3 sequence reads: CASSLGREGWGEGEQFF. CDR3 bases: TGTGCCAGCAGTTTGGGAAGGGAGGGGTGGGGTGAGGGTGAGCAGTTCTTC.

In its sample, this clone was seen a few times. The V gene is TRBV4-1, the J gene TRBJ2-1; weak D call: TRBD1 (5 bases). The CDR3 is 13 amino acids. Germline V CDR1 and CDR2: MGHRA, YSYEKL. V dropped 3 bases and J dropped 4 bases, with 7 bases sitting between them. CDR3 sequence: CASSQTDYNEQFF. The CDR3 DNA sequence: TGCGCCAGCAGCCAGACAGATTACAATGAGCAGTTCTTC.

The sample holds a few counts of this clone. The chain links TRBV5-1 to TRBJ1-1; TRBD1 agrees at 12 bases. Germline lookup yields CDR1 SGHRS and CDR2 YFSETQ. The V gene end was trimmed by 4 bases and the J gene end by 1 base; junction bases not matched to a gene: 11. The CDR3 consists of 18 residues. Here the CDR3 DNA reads TGCGCCAGCAGCGCCACTCCGGGACAGGGGGCTGGGAACACTGAAGCTTTCTTT. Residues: CASSATPGQGAGNTEAFF. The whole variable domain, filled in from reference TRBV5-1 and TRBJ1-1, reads KAGVTQTPRYLIKTRGQQVTLSCSPISGHRSVSWYQQTPGQGLQFLFEYFSETQRNKGNFPGRFSGRQFSNSRSEMNVSTLELGDSALYLCASSATPGQGAGNTEAFFGQGTRLTVV.

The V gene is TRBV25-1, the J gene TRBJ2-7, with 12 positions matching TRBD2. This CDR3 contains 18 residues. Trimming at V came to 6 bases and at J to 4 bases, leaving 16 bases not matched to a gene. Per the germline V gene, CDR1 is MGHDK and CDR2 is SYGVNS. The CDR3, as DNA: TGTGCCAGCAGCGGACAGACACTAGCGGGAGGCCCCTTTTACGAGCAGTACTTC. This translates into CASSGQTLAGGPFYEQYF.

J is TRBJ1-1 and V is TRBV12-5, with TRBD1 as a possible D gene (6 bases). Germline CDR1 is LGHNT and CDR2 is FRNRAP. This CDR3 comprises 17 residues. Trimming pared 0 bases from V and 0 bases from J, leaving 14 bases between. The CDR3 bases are TGTGCTAGTGGTTTGGTATTGGACAGAACTATGAACACTGAAGCTTTCTTT. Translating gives CASGLVLDRTMNTEAFF.

The CDR3 spells CASSLSGQPAEQYF. In DNA form, the CDR3 reads TGTGCCAGCAGCTTATCGGGACAGCCCGCCGAGCAGTACTTC. The gene calls are TRBV6-6 and TRBJ2-7; 7 nucleotides align to TRBD1. This CDR3 is built from 14 residues. Germline V gene data show CDR1 as MNHNY and CDR2 as SVGAGI (reference sequence). V was pared by 6 bases and J by 6 bases, with 11 bases of the junction left unmatched.

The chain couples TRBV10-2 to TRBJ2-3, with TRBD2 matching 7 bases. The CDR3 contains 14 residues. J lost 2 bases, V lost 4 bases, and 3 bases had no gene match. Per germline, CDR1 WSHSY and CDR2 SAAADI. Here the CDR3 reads CASSGDYFTDTQYF. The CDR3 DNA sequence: TGCGCCAGCAGTGGGGACTATTTCACAGATACGCAGTATTTT.

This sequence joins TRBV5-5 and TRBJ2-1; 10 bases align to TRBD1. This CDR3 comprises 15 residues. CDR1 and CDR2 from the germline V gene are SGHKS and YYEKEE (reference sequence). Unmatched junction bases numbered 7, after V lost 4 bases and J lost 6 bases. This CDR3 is CASSQGQGPLNEQFF. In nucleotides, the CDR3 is TGTGCCAGCAGCCAGGGACAGGGGCCCCTCAATGAGCAGTTCTTC.

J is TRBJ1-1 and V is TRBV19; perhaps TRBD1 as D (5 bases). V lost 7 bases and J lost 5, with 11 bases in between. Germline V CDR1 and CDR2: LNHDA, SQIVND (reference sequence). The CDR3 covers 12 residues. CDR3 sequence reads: CASNNRRTEAFF. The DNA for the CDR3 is TGTGCCAGTAATAACAGGCGGACTGAAGCTTTCTTT.

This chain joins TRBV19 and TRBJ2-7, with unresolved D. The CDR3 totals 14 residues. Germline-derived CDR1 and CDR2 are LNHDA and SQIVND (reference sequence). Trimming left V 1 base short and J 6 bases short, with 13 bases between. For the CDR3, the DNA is TGTGCCAGTAGTATAGGACGGGTATTCGGCGAGCAGTACTTC. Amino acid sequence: CASSIGRVFGEQYF. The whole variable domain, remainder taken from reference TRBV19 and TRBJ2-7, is DGGITQSPKYLFRKEGQNVTLSCEQNLNHDAMYWYRQDPGQGLRLIYYSQIVNDFQKGDIAEGYSVSREKKESFPLTVTSAQKNPTAFYLCASSIGRVFGEQYFGPGTRLTVT.

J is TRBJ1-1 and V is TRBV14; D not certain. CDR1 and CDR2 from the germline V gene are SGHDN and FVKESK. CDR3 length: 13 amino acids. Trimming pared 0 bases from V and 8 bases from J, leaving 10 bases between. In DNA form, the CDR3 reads TGTGCCAGCAGCCAAGAATGGCGGGGAGAAGCTTTCTTT. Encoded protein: CASSQEWRGEAFF.

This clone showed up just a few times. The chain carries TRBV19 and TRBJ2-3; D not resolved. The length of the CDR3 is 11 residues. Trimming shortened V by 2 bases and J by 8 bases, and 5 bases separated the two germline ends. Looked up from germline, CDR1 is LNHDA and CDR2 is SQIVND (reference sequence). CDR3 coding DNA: TGTGCCAGTAGTATAACTGGTACGCAGTATTTT. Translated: CASSITGTQYF. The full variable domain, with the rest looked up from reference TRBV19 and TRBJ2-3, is DGGITQSPKYLFRKEGQNVTLSCEQNLNHDAMYWYRQDPGQGLRLIYYSQIVNDFQKGDIAEGYSVSREKKESFPLTVTSAQKNPTAFYLCASSITGTQYFGPGTRLTVL.

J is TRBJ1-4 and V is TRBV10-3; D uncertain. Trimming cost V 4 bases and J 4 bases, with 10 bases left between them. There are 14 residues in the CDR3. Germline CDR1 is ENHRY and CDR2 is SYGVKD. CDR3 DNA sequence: TGTGCCATCAGTGTGTCGGCGGGTAATGAAAAACTGTTTTTT. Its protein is CAISVSAGNEKLFF.

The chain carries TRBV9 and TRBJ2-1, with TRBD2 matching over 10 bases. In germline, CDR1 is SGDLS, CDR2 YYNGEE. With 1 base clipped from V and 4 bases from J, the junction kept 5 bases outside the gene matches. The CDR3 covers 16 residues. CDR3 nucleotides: TGTGCCAGCAGCGTAATACGACTAGCGGGTTACAATGAGCAGTTCTTC. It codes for CASSVIRLAGYNEQFF.